The 18 T cell receptor beta chains reported below all come from one sample, sequenced in a study of T cell responses to AZD1222 COVID-19 vaccine. Measured with immunoSEQ multiplex PCR; TCRdb has only the in-frame clones, and not every one. Of around 140,000 clones in the sample, around 90% were seen once. The sample in question was peripheral blood, obtained 28 days after the second AZD1222 dose. Receptor source: an adult who received the AZD1222 COVID-19 vaccine.

The chain recombines TRBV24-1 with TRBJ1-5, with a tentative D call TRBD1 (5 bases). V was shortened by 6 bases and J by 6 bases, with 8 bases between the two germline ends. The CDR3 is 12 amino acids. The germline gives CDR1 KGHDR, CDR2 SFDVKD. The CDR3 region is CATSFGGQPQHF. CDR3 DNA sequence: TGTGCCACCAGTTTCGGGGGTCAGCCCCAGCATTTT.

This chain joins TRBV10-3 and TRBJ2-2; weak D call: TRBD2 (5 bases). The CDR3 contains 14 residues. Per the germline V gene, CDR1 is ENHRY and CDR2 is SYGVKD. Trimming left V 4 bases short and J 0 bases short, with 6 bases between. The chain's CDR3 is CAISGTANTGELFF. The CDR3 nucleotides read TGTGCCATCAGTGGGACTGCGAACACCGGGGAGCTGTTTTTT.

This chain uses TRBV9 with TRBJ2-7, with 9 positions matching TRBD2. Unmatched junction bases numbered 10, after V lost 4 bases and J lost 5 bases. Germline loops: CDR1 SGDLS, CDR2 YYNGEE. This CDR3 has 15 amino acids. The CDR3 coding sequence is TGTGCCAGCAGCCCTCGGACTAGCGCGACCAACGAGCAGTACTTC. This translates into CASSPRTSATNEQYF.

The chain has TRBV28 and TRBJ1-1; D is ambiguous. Germline assignment: CDR1 MDHEN and CDR2 SYDVKM. There are 14 residues in the CDR3. The germline V and J ends were trimmed by 3 bases and 2 bases, with 10 bases remaining between them. CDR3 DNA sequence: TGTGCCAGCAGTTTCTTAGGGCTAAACACTGAAGCTTTCTTT. Encoded protein: CASSFLGLNTEAFF.

This chain uses TRBV6-6 with TRBJ1-2; possible D gene TRBD1, 5 bases. V was clipped by 4 bases and J by 4 bases, with 10 bases between them. The CDR3 length is 13 residues. The germline V gene has CDR1 MNHNY and CDR2 SVGAGI (reference sequence). CDR3 region: CASSSGGSYGYTF. The CDR3 bases are TGTGCCAGCAGTTCCGGGGGTTCCTATGGCTACACCTTC.

The V gene is TRBV6-2 or TRBV6-3, the J gene TRBJ2-1; the match to TRBD2 covers 8 bases. The germline V gene has CDR1 MNHEY and CDR2 SVGEGT. After removal of 0 bases from V and 4 bases from J, the junction contained 11 bases not matched to a gene. This CDR3 has 18 amino acids. This chain's CDR3 is CASSYSEGRLAFYNEQFF. The CDR3, as DNA: TGTGCCAGCAGTTACTCGGAGGGAAGACTAGCGTTTTACAATGAGCAGTTCTTC.

The gene calls are TRBV9 and TRBJ2-3; 9 bases agree with TRBD2. The CDR3 is 20 residues long. Germline values: CDR1 SGDLS, CDR2 YYNGEE. The V gene end was trimmed by 0 bases and the J gene end by 2 bases; junction bases not matched to a gene: 16. As DNA, the CDR3 is TGTGCCAGCAGCGTAGCTGGGGCGGGAGGGCCCCGATTAAACACAGATACGCAGTATTTT. It yields the protein CASSVAGAGGPRLNTDTQYF.

The rearrangement links TRBV7-2 to TRBJ1-4; no clear D. The germline gives CDR1 SGHTA, CDR2 FQGNSA. V was cut by 1 base and J by 8 bases, with 11 bases left in between. The length of the CDR3 is 14 residues. This chain's CDR3 is CASSLDSSGEKLFF. The CDR3 DNA sequence: TGTGCCAGCAGCTTAGACAGTTCGGGGGAAAAACTGTTTTTT.

The chain combines TRBV4-1 with TRBJ1-4; 7 bases are a match to TRBD1. The CDR3 runs 15 residues. V lost 0 bases, J lost 10 bases, and 8 bases stayed unmatched. Germline CDR1 reads MGHRA; CDR2 reads YSYEKL. The CDR3 nucleotides are TGCGCCAGCAGCCAAGAGGCGGAGGGGGCCGGAAAACTGTTTTTT. Its protein product is CASSQEAEGAGKLFF.

The chain links TRBV5-4 to TRBJ2-2; TRBD2 matches at 14 bases. Germline CDR1 reads SGHNT; CDR2 reads YYREEE (reference sequence). The CDR3 extends over 15 amino acids. V lost 4 bases, J lost 5 bases, and 1 base stayed unmatched. The CDR3 DNA follows: TGTGCCAGCAGCAGGACTAGCGGGAGGACCGGGGAGCTGTTTTTT. It translates to CASSRTSGRTGELFF. Using reference TRBV5-4 and TRBJ2-2 for the parts outside the CDR3, the full variable domain is ETGVTQSPTHLIKTRGQQVTLRCSSQSGHNTVSWYQQALGQGPQFIFQYYREEENGRGNFPPRFSGLQFPNYSSELNVNALELDDSALYLCASSRTSGRTGELFFGEGSRLTVL.

This chain uses TRBV18 with TRBJ1-1; D not resolved. The V end was cut by 3 bases, the J end by 0 bases, with 11 bases between. The CDR3 sequence is 15 residues long. Germline V gives CDR1 KGHSH, CDR2 LQKENI. CDR3 DNA: TGTGCCAGCTCACCCAAGGAGGCCATGAACACTGAAGCTTTCTTT. Translated: CASSPKEAMNTEAFF.

J is TRBJ1-6 and V is TRBV10-1; D ambiguous. The CDR3 length is 15 residues. Germline loops: CDR1 WNHNN, CDR2 SYGVQD (reference sequence). The V end was cut by 5 bases, the J end by 0 bases, with 8 bases between. The CDR3: CASSPNSSYNSPLHF. The CDR3 DNA follows: TGCGCCAGCAGTCCGAACAGCTCCTATAATTCACCCCTCCACTTT.

This chain links TRBV4-3 with TRBJ1-5; the D gene is possibly TRBD1 (6 bases). CDR1 and CDR2 (germline): LGHNA, YSLEER. This CDR3 has 15 amino acids. V was clipped by 3 bases and J by 7 bases, with 16 bases between them. CDR3 residues: CASSQIQGGNQPQHF. The CDR3, as DNA: TGCGCCAGCAGCCAGATACAGGGAGGTAACCAGCCCCAGCATTTT.

This clone is deemed medium-sized (0.01 to 0.1%). V usage is TRBV9 and J usage is TRBJ2-2; D is unresolved. V was shortened by 4 bases and J by 2 bases, with 3 bases between the two germline ends. CDR1 SGDLS and CDR2 YYNGEE come from the germline V gene. This CDR3 contains 12 residues. CDR3 nucleotide sequence: TGTGCCAGCAGCACTAACACCGGGGAGCTGTTTTTT. Encoded protein: CASSTNTGELFF.

The rearrangement uses TRBV18 and TRBJ2-3; tentatively, D is TRBD2 (5 bases). V lost 3 bases and J 6 bases, leaving 25 bases between the germline ends. CDR1 is KGHSH and CDR2 is LQKENI in the germline V gene. This CDR3 spans 18 amino acids. CDR3 sequence (DNA): TGTGCCAGCTCACCCAGAGGGCAATCTGGAACCCGTCTGGATACGCAGTATTTT. Residues: CASSPRGQSGTRLDTQYF.

This chain connects TRBV9 to TRBJ2-1; the D is unclear. The ends were cut back, 2 bases at V and 2 bases at J, with 11 bases in the middle. Germline values: CDR1 SGDLS, CDR2 YYNGEE. The CDR3 is 15 residues long. The CDR3 loop is CASSVDGTAYNEQFF. Here the CDR3 DNA reads TGTGCCAGCAGCGTGGACGGTACAGCCTACAATGAGCAGTTCTTC. Supplemented by reference TRBV9 and TRBJ2-1, the full variable domain reads DSGVTQTPKHLITATGQRVTLRCSPRSGDLSVYWYQQSLDQGLQFLIQYYNGEERAKGNILERFSAQQFPDLHSELNLSSLELGDSALYFCASSVDGTAYNEQFFGPGTRLTVL.

This sequence joins TRBV28 and TRBJ2-1; D remains unclear. Trimming took 6 bases from V and 13 from J, leaving 16 bases between them. The V gene's germline CDR1 is MDHEN and CDR2 SYDVKM. This CDR3 is built from 12 residues. CDR3 amino acids: CASRGSLGNQFF. In DNA form, the CDR3 reads TGTGCCAGCAGGGGCAGTCTGGGGAACCAGTTCTTC.

CDR3 sequence reads: CASSPGTGSSYEQYF. CDR3 nucleotide sequence: TGTGCCAGCAGTCCTGGGACAGGGAGCTCCTACGAGCAGTACTTC. This chain uses TRBV14 with TRBJ2-7, with 9 bases matching TRBD1. Germline CDR1 is SGHDN and CDR2 is FVKESK. This CDR3 contains 15 residues. Unmatched junction bases numbered 6, after V lost 6 bases and J lost 0 bases.